The 5 T cell receptor beta chains below all came from one sample that was sequenced in a study of preoperative IRX-2 immunotherapy in early breast cancer. Assay: immunoSEQ multiplex PCR; the TCRdb copy retains only in-frame clones and omits some. The sample carries 40,000 to 45,000 clones, approximately 80% recorded once. Treatment here: preoperative locoregional IRX-2 cytokine immunotherapy. The starting material was tumor tissue, obtained after IRX-2 immunotherapy. Receptor source: a human donor with breast cancer.

This chain connects TRBV14 to TRBJ2-2; D remains ambiguous. The CDR3 loop spans 13 amino acids. Germline V gene lookup returns CDR1 SGHDN and CDR2 FVKESK. The ends were cut back, 2 bases at V and 4 bases at J, with 5 bases in the middle. In nucleotides, the CDR3 is TGTGCCAGCAGCCAATACCCCACCGGGGAGCTGTTTTTT. Its translation: CASSQYPTGELFF.

This clone came up a few times. This chain connects TRBV11-3 to TRBJ1-4; D call uncertain. With 6 bases removed from V and 0 bases from J, the gap between germline ends came to 14 bases. Germline CDR1 SGHNT, CDR2 YENEEA. The CDR3 is made up of 16 amino acids. The CDR3 protein is CASRQTSGTTNEKLFF. The CDR3 DNA reads as TGTGCCAGCAGACAAACCAGTGGGACAACTAATGAAAAACTGTTTTTT.

This clone was found once. The chain employs TRBV10-1 and TRBJ2-3; tentatively, D is TRBD2 (6 bases). The CDR3 spans 15 residues. CDR1 and CDR2 (germline): WNHNN, SYGVQD (reference sequence). The V end was cut by 3 bases, the J end by 2 bases, with 12 bases between. CDR3 in DNA: TGCGCCAGCAGTGACATGGCGGGGAACACAGATACGCAGTATTTT. Protein: CASSDMAGNTDTQYF.

The chain employs TRBV5-1 and TRBJ2-1; D might be TRBD1 (5 bases). Germline CDR1 SGHRS, CDR2 YFSETQ. The CDR3 has 17 amino acids. V gave up 4 bases and J gave up 5 bases, with 22 bases separating them. CDR3 amino acids: CASSRTQGLMTNNEQFF. The CDR3 DNA is TGCGCCAGCAGCCGGACCCAGGGCCTAATGACGAACAATGAGCAGTTCTTC.

The chain combines TRBV12-5 with TRBJ1-5; D ambiguous. Per germline, CDR1 LGHNT and CDR2 FRNRAP. This CDR3 contains 14 residues. CDR3 region: CASTPAGFNQPQHF. CDR3 bases: TGTGCCAGCACTCCCGCCGGGTTCAATCAGCCCCAGCATTTT.